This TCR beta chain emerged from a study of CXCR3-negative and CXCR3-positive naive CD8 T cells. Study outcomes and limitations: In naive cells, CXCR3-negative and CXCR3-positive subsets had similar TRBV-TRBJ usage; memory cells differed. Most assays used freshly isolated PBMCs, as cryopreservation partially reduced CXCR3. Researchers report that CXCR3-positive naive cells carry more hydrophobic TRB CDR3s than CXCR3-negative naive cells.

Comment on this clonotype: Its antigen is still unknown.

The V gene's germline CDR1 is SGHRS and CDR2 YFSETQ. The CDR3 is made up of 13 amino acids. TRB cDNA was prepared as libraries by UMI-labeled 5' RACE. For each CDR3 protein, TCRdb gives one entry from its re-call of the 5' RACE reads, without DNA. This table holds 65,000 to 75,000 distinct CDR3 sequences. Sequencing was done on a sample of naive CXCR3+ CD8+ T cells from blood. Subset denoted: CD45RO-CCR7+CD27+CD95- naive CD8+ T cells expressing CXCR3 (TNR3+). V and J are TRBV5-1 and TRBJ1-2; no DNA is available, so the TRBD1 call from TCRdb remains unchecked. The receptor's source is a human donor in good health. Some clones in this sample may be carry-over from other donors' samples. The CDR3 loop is CASSQGTGDGYTF. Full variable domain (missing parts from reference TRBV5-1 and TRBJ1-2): KAGVTQTPRYLIKTRGQQVTLSCSPISGHRSVSWYQQTPGQGLQFLFEYFSETQRNKGNFPGRFSGRQFSNSRSEMNVSTLELGDSALYLCASSQGTGDGYTFGSGTRLTVV.